The rows below give T cell receptor beta chains drawn from one sample of a study of blood T cell repertoires in COVID-19. This table comes from immunoSEQ multiplex PCR, and its TCRdb copy is limited to in-frame clones, with some not included. The sample records roughly 50,000 clones, 70% to 90% being singletons. The sequenced sample consisted of peripheral blood. The receptor source for this set is a woman over 75 with COVID-19, enrolled during active disease. CDR3s include the opening cysteine and the closing phenylalanine or tryptophan. The order of the fields is J gene, D gene, V gene, clone size, CDR3 protein, CDR3 DNA. D genes are given only for firm matches. The listing skips clone size in some rows; elsewhere it reads once, few, many or a size class.

j_gene: TRBJ2-1; d_gene: TRBD1; v_gene: TRBV6-5; abundance: -; CDR3aa: CASSRRDSYNEQFF; CDR3nt: TGTGCCAGCAGTCGACGGGACAGCTACAATGAGCAGTTCTTC
j_gene: TRBJ1-2; d_gene: TRBD1; v_gene: TRBV3-1/TRBV3-2; abundance: once; CDR3aa: CASSQQGDYGYTF; CDR3nt: TGTGCCAGCAGCCAACAGGGGGACTATGGCTACACCTTC
j_gene: TRBJ2-5; d_gene: TRBD2; v_gene: TRBV6-4; abundance: -; CDR3aa: CASSEAGGNGETQYF; CDR3nt: TGTGCCAGCAGTGAAGCGGGGGGGAATGGAGAGACCCAGTACTTC
j_gene: TRBJ1-1; d_gene: TRBD1; v_gene: TRBV29-1; abundance: -; CDR3aa: CSVSDRGTEAFF; CDR3nt: TGCAGCGTCTCGGACAGGGGCACTGAAGCTTTCTTT
j_gene: TRBJ2-3; d_gene: -; v_gene: TRBV7-3; abundance: -; CDR3aa: CASASGSTDTQYF; CDR3nt: TGTGCCAGCGCGTCGGGGTCTACAGATACGCAGTATTTT
j_gene: TRBJ2-1; d_gene: -; v_gene: TRBV18; abundance: few; CDR3aa: CASSPSELQGGQFF; CDR3nt: TGTGCCAGCTCACCTTCGGAGCTCCAAGGTGGGCAGTTCTTC
j_gene: TRBJ2-1; d_gene: -; v_gene: TRBV28; abundance: few; CDR3aa: CASSPTPRGYNEQFF; CDR3nt: TGTGCCAGCAGTCCCACACCCAGGGGTTACAATGAGCAGTTCTTC
j_gene: TRBJ2-7; d_gene: -; v_gene: TRBV10-2; abundance: -; CDR3aa: CASRIGMGSYEQYF; CDR3nt: TGCGCCAGCAGAATCGGGATGGGCTCCTACGAGCAGTACTTC
j_gene: TRBJ1-2; d_gene: TRBD1; v_gene: TRBV28; abundance: -; CDR3aa: CASSSAGRDRETYGYTF; CDR3nt: TGTGCCAGCAGTTCTGCAGGTCGCGACAGGGAGACCTATGGCTACACCTTC
j_gene: TRBJ1-6; d_gene: TRBD1; v_gene: TRBV18; abundance: -; CDR3aa: CASSSGTGGTPLHF; CDR3nt: TGTGCCAGCTCATCCGGGACAGGGGGGACACCCCTCCACTTT
j_gene: TRBJ1-3; d_gene: -; v_gene: TRBV9; abundance: -; CDR3aa: CASSVTTGTLGSGNTIYF; CDR3nt: TGTGCCAGCAGCGTAACGACAGGTACCTTGGGGTCTGGAAACACCATATATTTT
j_gene: TRBJ2-2; d_gene: TRBD2; v_gene: TRBV4-3; abundance: once; CDR3aa: CASSQGTSGGTGELFF; CDR3nt: TGCGCCAGCAGCCAAGGGACTAGCGGGGGCACCGGGGAGCTGTTTTTT
j_gene: TRBJ2-7; d_gene: TRBD2; v_gene: TRBV6-6; abundance: -; CDR3aa: CASSYTPLAVSYEQYF; CDR3nt: TGTGCCAGCAGCTACACCCCGCTAGCGGTCTCCTACGAGCAGTACTTC
j_gene: TRBJ2-1; d_gene: TRBD2; v_gene: TRBV3-1/TRBV3-2; abundance: -; CDR3aa: CASSHLAGGQFF; CDR3nt: TGTGCCAGCAGCCACCTAGCGGGGGGCCAGTTCTTC
j_gene: TRBJ2-1; d_gene: TRBD2; v_gene: TRBV10-3; abundance: -; CDR3aa: CAILAGEMGEQFF; CDR3nt: TGTGCCATCCTAGCGGGGGAAATGGGTGAGCAGTTCTTC
j_gene: TRBJ2-1; d_gene: -; v_gene: TRBV5-6; abundance: -; CDR3aa: CASSRLTYSGVNEQFF; CDR3nt: TGTGCCAGCAGCCGACTAACGTATAGCGGAGTCAATGAGCAGTTCTTC
j_gene: TRBJ2-5; d_gene: TRBD1; v_gene: TRBV4-2; abundance: -; CDR3aa: CASSLGQGQETQYF; CDR3nt: TGTGCCAGCAGCCTAGGACAGGGGCAAGAGACCCAGTACTTC
j_gene: TRBJ2-3; d_gene: TRBD2; v_gene: TRBV4-1; abundance: -; CDR3aa: CASSRPQAGESTDTQYF; CDR3nt: TGCGCCAGCAGCCGCCCCCAAGCGGGAGAGAGCACAGATACGCAGTATTTT
j_gene: TRBJ2-3; d_gene: -; v_gene: TRBV5-4; abundance: -; CDR3aa: CASSLGAPRAGTDTQYF; CDR3nt: TGTGCCAGCAGCTTGGGGGCGCCCAGGGCGGGCACAGATACGCAGTATTTT
j_gene: TRBJ2-7; d_gene: -; v_gene: TRBV5-5; abundance: -; CDR3aa: CASSQAGPLGEQYF; CDR3nt: TGTGCCAGCAGCCAGGCAGGCCCCCTGGGCGAGCAGTACTTC
j_gene: TRBJ1-1; d_gene: -; v_gene: TRBV28; abundance: -; CDR3aa: CASSFGGVDTEAFF; CDR3nt: TGTGCCAGCAGTTTTGGGGGGGTGGACACTGAAGCTTTCTTT